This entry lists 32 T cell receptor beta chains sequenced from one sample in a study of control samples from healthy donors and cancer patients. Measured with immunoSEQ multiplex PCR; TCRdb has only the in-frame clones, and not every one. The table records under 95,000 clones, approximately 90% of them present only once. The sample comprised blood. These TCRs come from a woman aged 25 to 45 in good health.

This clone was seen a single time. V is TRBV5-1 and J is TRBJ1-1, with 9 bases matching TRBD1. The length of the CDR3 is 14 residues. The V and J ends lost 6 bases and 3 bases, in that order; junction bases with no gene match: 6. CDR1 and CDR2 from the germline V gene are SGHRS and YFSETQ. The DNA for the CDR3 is TGCGCCAGCACCCGTCGACAGGGGGACACTGAAGCTTTCTTT. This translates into CASTRRQGDTEAFF.

The chain's CDR3 is CASSPPRVGAGQETQYF. The CDR3 DNA reads as TGTGCCAGCTCACCACCCCGGGTCGGGGCGGGGCAAGAGACCCAGTACTTC. V is TRBV18 and J is TRBJ2-5, with D possibly TRBD2 on 6 matching bases. This CDR3 has 17 amino acids. Germline loops: CDR1 KGHSH, CDR2 LQKENI. V dropped 0 bases and J dropped 2 bases, with 16 bases sitting between them.

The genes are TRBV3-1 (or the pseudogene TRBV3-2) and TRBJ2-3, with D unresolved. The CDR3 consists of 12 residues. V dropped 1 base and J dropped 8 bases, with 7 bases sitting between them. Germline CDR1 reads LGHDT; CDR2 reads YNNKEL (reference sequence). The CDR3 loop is CASSQGIGTQYF. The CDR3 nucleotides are TGTGCCAGCAGCCAAGGAATCGGTACGCAGTATTTT.

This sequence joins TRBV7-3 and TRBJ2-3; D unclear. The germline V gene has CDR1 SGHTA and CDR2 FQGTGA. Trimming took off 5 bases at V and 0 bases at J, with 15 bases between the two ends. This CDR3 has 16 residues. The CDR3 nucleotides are TGTGCCAGCAGCCCCGCAGGTACCCCAAGCACAGATACGCAGTATTTT. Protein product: CASSPAGTPSTDTQYF.

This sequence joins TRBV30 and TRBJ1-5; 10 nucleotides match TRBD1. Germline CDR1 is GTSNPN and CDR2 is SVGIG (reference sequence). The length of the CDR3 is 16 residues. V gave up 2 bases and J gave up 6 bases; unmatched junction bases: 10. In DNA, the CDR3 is TGTGCCTGGAGTAGCCCGGGACAGGGGTCGACTCAGCCCCAGCATTTT. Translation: CAWSSPGQGSTQPQHF.

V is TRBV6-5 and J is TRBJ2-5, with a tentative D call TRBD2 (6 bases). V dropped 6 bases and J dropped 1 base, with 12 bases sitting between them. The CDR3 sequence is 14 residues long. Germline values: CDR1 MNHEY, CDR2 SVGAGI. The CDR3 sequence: CASSRGTSQETQYF. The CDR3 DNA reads TGTGCCAGCAGCCGGGGGACGTCCCAAGAGACCCAGTACTTC.

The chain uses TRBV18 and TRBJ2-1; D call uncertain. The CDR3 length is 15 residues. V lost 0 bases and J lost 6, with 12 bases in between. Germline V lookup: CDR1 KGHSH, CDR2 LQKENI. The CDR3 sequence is CASSPPSRNGNEQFF. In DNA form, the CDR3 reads TGTGCCAGCTCACCACCGAGCCGGAATGGCAATGAGCAGTTCTTC.

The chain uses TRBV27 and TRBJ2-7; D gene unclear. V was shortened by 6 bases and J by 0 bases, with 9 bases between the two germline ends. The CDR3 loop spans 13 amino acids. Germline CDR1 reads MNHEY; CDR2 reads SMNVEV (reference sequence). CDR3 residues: CASSLRVSYEQYF. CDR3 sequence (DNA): TGTGCCAGCAGCCTGAGAGTCTCCTACGAGCAGTACTTC.

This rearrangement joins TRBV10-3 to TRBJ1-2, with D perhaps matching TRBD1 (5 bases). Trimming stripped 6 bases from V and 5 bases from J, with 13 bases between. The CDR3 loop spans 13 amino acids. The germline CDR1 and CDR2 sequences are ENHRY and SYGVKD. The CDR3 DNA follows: TGTGCCATCAGCGAGGGGACGGCGTATGGCTACACCTTC. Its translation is CAISEGTAYGYTF.

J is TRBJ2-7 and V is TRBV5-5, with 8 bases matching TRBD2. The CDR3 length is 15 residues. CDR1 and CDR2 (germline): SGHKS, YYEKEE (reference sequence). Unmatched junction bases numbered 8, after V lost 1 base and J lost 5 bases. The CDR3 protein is CASSLQLAEIDEQYF. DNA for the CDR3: TGTGCCAGCAGCTTGCAACTAGCGGAGATAGACGAGCAGTACTTC.

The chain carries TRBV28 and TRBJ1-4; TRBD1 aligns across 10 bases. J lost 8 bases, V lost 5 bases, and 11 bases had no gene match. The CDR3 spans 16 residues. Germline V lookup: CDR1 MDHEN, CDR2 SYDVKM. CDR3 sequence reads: CASSQPGTGVGEKLFF. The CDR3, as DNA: TGTGCCAGCAGTCAACCGGGGACAGGGGTCGGAGAAAAACTGTTTTTT.

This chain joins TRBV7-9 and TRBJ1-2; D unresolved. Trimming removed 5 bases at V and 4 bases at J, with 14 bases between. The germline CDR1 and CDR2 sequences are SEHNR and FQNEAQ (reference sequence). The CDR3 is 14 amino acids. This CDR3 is CASSQLQLSYGYTF. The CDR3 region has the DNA TGTGCCAGCAGCCAGTTACAGCTGAGCTATGGCTACACCTTC.

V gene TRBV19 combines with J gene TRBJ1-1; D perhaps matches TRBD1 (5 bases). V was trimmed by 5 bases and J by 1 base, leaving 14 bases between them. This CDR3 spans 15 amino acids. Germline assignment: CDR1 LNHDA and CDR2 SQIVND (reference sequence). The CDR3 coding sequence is TGTGCCAGTAGTCCCACCGGGACCGAGAACACTGAAGCTTTCTTT. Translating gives CASSPTGTENTEAFF.

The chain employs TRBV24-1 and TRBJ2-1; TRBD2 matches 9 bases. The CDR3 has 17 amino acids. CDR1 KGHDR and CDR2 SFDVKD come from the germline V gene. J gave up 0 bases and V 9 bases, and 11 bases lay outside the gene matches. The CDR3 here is CATLVLAGVSSYNEQFF. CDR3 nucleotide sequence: TGTGCCACCTTAGTATTAGCGGGAGTTTCCTCCTACAATGAGCAGTTCTTC.

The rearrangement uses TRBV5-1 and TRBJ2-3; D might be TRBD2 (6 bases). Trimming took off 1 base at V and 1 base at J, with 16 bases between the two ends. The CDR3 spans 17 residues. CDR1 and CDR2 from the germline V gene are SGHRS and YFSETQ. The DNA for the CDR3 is TGCGCCAGCAGCTTGTCCGGGAGCGTGGGAGGCACAGATACGCAGTATTTT. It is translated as CASSLSGSVGGTDTQYF.

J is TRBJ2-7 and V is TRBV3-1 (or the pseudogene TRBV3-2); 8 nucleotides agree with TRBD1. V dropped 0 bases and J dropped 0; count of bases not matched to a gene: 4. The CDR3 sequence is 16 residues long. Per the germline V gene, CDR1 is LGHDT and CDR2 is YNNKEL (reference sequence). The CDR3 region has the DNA TGTGCCAGCAGCCAAGAGACAGGGGACTCCTCCTACGAGCAGTACTTC. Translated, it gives CASSQETGDSSYEQYF.

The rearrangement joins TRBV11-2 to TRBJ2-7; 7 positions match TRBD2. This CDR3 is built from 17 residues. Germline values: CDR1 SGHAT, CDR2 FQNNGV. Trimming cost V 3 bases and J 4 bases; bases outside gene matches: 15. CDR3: CASSLSMVRSGVYEQYF. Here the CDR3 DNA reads TGTGCCAGCAGCTTGAGTATGGTCAGGAGCGGGGTTTACGAGCAGTACTTC.

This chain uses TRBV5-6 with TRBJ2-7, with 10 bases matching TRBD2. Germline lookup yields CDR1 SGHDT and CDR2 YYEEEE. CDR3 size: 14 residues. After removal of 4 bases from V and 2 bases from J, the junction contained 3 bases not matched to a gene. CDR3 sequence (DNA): TGTGCCAGCAGCCCGCTAGCGGGGGCCTACGAGCAGTACTTC. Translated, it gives CASSPLAGAYEQYF.

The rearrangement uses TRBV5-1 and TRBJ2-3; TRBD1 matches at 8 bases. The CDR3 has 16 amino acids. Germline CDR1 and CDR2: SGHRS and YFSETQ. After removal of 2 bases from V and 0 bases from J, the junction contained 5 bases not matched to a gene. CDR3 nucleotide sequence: TGCGCCAGCAGCTTCATGACAGGGGCTAGCACAGATACGCAGTATTTT. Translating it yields CASSFMTGASTDTQYF.

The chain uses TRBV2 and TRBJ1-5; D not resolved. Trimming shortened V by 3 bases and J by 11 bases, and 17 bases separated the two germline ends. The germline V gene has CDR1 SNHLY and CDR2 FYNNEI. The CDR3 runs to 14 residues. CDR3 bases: TGTGCCAGCAGTGAGATGGCGGGGAGGGCAGCCCAGCATTTT. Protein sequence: CASSEMAGRAAQHF.

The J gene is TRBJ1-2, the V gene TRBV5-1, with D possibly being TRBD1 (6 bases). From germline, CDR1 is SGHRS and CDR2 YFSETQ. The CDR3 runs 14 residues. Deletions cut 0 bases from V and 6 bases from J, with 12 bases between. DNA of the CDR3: TGCGCCAGCAGCTTGGAAGCCACAGGGAATGGCTACACCTTC. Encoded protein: CASSLEATGNGYTF. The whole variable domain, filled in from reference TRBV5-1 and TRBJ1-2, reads KAGVTQTPRYLIKTRGQQVTLSCSPISGHRSVSWYQQTPGQGLQFLFEYFSETQRNKGNFPGRFSGRQFSNSRSEMNVSTLELGDSALYLCASSLEATGNGYTFGSGTRLTVV.

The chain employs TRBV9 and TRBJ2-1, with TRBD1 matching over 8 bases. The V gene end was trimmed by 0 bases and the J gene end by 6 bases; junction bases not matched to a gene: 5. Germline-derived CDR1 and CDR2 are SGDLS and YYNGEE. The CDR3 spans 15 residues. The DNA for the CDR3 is TGTGCCAGCAGCGTAGTGGACAGGGTGCCCAATGAGCAGTTCTTC. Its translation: CASSVVDRVPNEQFF.

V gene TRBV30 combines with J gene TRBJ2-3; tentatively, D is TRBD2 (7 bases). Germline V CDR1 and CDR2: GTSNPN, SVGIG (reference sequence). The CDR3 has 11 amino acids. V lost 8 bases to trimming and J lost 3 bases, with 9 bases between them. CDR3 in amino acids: CAGGATDTQYF. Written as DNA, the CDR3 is TGTGCCGGGGGGGCAACAGATACGCAGTATTTT.

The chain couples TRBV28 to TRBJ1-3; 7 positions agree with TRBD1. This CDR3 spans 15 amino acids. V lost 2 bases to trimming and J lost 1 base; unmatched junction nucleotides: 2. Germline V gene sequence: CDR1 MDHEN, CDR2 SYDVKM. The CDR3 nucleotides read TGTGCCAGCAGTTTACAGGGGGTATCTGGAAACACCATATATTTT. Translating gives CASSLQGVSGNTIYF.

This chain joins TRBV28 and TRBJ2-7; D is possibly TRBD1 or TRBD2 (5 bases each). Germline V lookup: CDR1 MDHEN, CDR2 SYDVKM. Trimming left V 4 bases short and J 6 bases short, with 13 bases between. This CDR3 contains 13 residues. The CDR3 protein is CASSWGSSGEQYF. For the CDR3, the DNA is TGTGCCAGCAGTTGGGGGTCCTCGGGCGAGCAGTACTTC.

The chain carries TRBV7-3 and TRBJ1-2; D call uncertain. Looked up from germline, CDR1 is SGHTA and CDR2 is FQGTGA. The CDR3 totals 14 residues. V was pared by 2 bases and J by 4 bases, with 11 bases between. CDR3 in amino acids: CASSLGELGYGYTF. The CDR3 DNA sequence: TGTGCCAGCAGCTTAGGGGAATTGGGCTATGGCTACACCTTC. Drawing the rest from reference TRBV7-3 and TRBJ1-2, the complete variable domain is GAGVSQTPSNKVTEKGKYVELRCDPISGHTALYWYRQSLGQGPEFLIYFQGTGAADDSGLPNDRFFAVRPEGSVSTLKIQRTERGDSAVYLCASSLGELGYGYTFGSGTRLTVV.

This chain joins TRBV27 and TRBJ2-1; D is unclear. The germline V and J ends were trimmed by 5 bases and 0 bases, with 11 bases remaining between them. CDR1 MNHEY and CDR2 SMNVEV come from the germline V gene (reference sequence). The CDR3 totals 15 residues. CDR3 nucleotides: TGTGCCAGCAGTACCCCAGCGAGCTCCTACAATGAGCAGTTCTTC. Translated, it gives CASSTPASSYNEQFF.

The CDR3 reads CASSWLNSNQPQHF. The CDR3 nucleotides read TGTGCCAGCAGTTGGTTGAATAGCAATCAGCCCCAGCATTTT. The genes are TRBV2 and TRBJ1-5; D is uncertain. Between the trimmed V and J ends, which lost 5 bases and 0 bases, there was a span of 8 bases. Germline assignment: CDR1 SNHLY and CDR2 FYNNEI. The CDR3 length is 14 residues.

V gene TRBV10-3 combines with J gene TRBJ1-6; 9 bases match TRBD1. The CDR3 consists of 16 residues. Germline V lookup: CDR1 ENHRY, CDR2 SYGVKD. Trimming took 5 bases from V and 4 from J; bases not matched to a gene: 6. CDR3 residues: CAISTGGRLYNSPLHF. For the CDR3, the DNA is TGTGCCATCAGTACAGGGGGCAGGCTTTATAATTCACCCCTCCACTTT.

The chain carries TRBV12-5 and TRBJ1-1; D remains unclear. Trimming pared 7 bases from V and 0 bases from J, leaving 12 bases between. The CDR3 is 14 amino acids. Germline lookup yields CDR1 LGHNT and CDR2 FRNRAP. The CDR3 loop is CASDWPLMNTEAFF. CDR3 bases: TGTGCTAGTGATTGGCCGCTAATGAACACTGAAGCTTTCTTT.

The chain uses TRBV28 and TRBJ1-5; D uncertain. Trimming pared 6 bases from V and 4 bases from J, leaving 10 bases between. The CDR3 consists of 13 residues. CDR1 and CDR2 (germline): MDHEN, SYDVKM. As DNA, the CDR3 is TGTGCCAGCAGCAAGACCCGGAATCAGCCCCAGCATTTT. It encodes CASSKTRNQPQHF.

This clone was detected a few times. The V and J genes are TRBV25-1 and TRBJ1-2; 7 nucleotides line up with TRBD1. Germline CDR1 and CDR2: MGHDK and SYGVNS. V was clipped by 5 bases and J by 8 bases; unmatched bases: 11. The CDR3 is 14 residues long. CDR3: CASSPDGRGPGYTF. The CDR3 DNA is TGTGCCAGCAGTCCCGATGGAAGGGGGCCAGGCTACACCTTC.